A single sample gave rise to the 8 T cell receptor beta chains below, sequenced in a study of shared clonotypes between healthy human individuals. Clones were read by immunoSEQ multiplex PCR, and TCRdb kept only the in-frame ones, dropping some. The data hold about 2.4 million clones, with 90% to 95% observed a single time. Source material: naive CD4+ T cells from PBMCs. Subset denoted: CD45RA+ positively selected. The receptors were sampled from a man in his late teens or twenties in good health. Some clones in this sample may be carry-over from other donors' samples.

The chain carries TRBV6-5 and TRBJ1-1, with TRBD1 as a possible D gene (5 bases). Trimming stripped 6 bases from V and 8 bases from J, with 13 bases between. The CDR3 is made up of 12 amino acids. The germline V gene encodes CDR1 MNHEY and CDR2 SVGAGI. The CDR3 nucleotides read TGTGCCAGCAGCTCCGGGGCGGAGGAAGCTTTCTTT. It translates to CASSSGAEEAFF.

The chain carries TRBV27 and TRBJ2-7, with D maybe TRBD2 (5 bases). Trimming stripped 6 bases from V and 2 bases from J, with 17 bases between. Germline V CDR1 and CDR2: MNHEY, SMNVEV (reference sequence). This CDR3 has 15 amino acids. DNA for the CDR3: TGTGCCAGCAGCCTTACACCGGGAATAACCTACGAGCAGTACTTC. Encoded protein: CASSLTPGITYEQYF.

This clone was counted between two and nine times. Other DNA sequences of this sample code for an identical CDR3. The rearrangement uses TRBV11-2 and TRBJ1-2, with D perhaps TRBD1 (6 bases). This CDR3 spans 12 amino acids. The ends were cut back, 4 bases at V and 6 bases at J, with 9 bases in the middle. Germline V CDR1 and CDR2: SGHAT, FQNNGV. The CDR3 nucleotides read TGTGCCAGCAGCTGGGGGGGCGATGGCTACACCTTC. Protein sequence: CASSWGGDGYTF. Combining the CDR3 with reference TRBV11-2 and TRBJ1-2 gives the whole variable domain EAGVAQSPRYKIIEKRQSVAFWCNPISGHATLYWYQQILGQGPKLLIQFQNNGVVDDSQLPKDRFSAERLKGVDSTLKIQPAKLEDSAVYLCASSWGGDGYTFGSGTRLTVV.

V gene TRBV6-1 combines with J gene TRBJ1-5; D gene uncertain. V was clipped by 8 bases and J by 3 bases, with 14 bases between them. CDR3 length: 14 amino acids. The germline CDR1 and CDR2 sequences are MNHNS and SASEGT. CDR3 in amino acids: CASAEISTNQPQHF. DNA for the CDR3: TGTGCCAGCGCGGAGATATCGACCAATCAGCCCCAGCATTTT.

In its sample, this clone was seen once. The V and J genes are TRBV7-9 and TRBJ2-7, with 13 bases aligning to TRBD2. This CDR3 contains 15 residues. Per the germline V gene, CDR1 is SEHNR and CDR2 is FQNEAQ (reference sequence). With V trimmed by 4 bases and J by 9 bases, 9 bases remained unmatched. CDR3 sequence reads: CASSSLTSGRNRQYF. The CDR3 DNA is TGTGCCAGCAGCTCGCTGACTAGCGGGAGGAATCGGCAGTACTTC.

The gene calls are TRBV12-2 and TRBJ2-7; TRBD2, as called in the table, went unchecked against the DNA. TRBV12-2 is deemed a pseudogene. The CDR3 length is 16 residues. CDR3: CASRLAVAGRCYEQYF. For the CDR3, the DNA is TGTGCAAGTCGCTTAGCGGTAGCGGGACGTTGCTACGAGCAGTACTTC.

V usage is TRBV18 and J usage is TRBJ1-5; D gene ambiguous. Germline CDR1 is KGHSH and CDR2 is LQKENI. This CDR3 region has 16 residues. V was trimmed by 0 bases and J by 4 bases, leaving 13 bases between them. CDR3 sequence (DNA): TGTGCCAGCTCACCACCTAATGGCGGGTATAATCAGCCCCAGCATTTT. Translation: CASSPPNGGYNQPQHF.

This sequence joins TRBV7-9 and TRBJ1-3; the D is unclear. V lost 5 bases and J lost 2, with 13 bases in between. CDR1 SEHNR and CDR2 FQNEAQ come from the germline V gene (reference sequence). This CDR3 region has 15 residues. The CDR3 DNA sequence: TGTGCCAGCAGCCCAATAGAGTATGCTGGAAACACCATATATTTT. Amino acid sequence: CASSPIEYAGNTIYF.